The present entry profiles one T cell receptor beta chain with its context. Methods used by the authors: It was from reference gene primer amplification that nucleated cell counts were estimated. Clones were read by immunoSEQ multiplex PCR, and TCRdb kept only the in-frame ones, dropping some. D and trimming were read from the DNA, whereas the V and J calls and clone size are those reported in that table. The sample lists fewer than 150,000 clones; just under 90% were seen once. The sample is drawn from a study of blood T cell repertoires in COVID-19. Trimming took 6 bases from V and 0 from J, leaving 17 bases between them. There are 16 residues in the CDR3. CDR1 and CDR2 from the germline V gene are LNHDA and SQIVND (reference sequence).

The rearrangement uses TRBV19 and TRBJ1-1; perhaps TRBD1 as D (5 bases). Sequencing used peripheral blood. This TCR was sampled from a woman between 40 and 55 years old with acute or convalescent COVID-19. The CDR3 loop reads CASRSGGGFMNTEAFF. Here the CDR3 DNA reads TGTGCCAGTAGATCGGGCGGGGGTTTTATGAACACTGAAGCTTTCTTT.